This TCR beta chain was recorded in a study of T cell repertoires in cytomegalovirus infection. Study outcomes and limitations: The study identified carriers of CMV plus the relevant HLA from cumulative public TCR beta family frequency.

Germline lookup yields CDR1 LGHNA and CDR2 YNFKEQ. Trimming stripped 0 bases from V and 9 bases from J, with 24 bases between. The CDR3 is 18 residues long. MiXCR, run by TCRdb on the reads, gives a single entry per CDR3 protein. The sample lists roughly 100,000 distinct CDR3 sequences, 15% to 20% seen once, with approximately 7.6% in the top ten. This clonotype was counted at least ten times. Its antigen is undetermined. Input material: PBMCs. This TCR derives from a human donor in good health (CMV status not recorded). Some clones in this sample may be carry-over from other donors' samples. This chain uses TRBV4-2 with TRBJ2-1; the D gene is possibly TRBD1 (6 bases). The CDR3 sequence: CASSQDSPGASVFGEQFF. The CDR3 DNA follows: TGTGCCAGCAGCCAAGATTCTCCAGGGGCCAGTGTTTTCGGTGAGCAGTTCTTC.